These 8 T cell receptor beta chains came from one sample sequenced in a study of metastatic and nonmetastatic thyroid tumors. Thyroid surgery took place with no prior treatment in any patient. TCRdb re-analyzed the PCR reads using MiXCR. The sample holds tens of thousands of clones, less than 20% seen once. The sample taken for sequencing was blood. The source of these receptors is a female donor with papillary thyroid cancer or a benign thyroid nodule (not recorded which). Some clones in this sample may be carry-over from other donors' samples.

In regard to this clone: The CDR3 end shows no conserved phenylalanine or tryptophan, and so a read error is likely. No DNA is shown, since the ends of the CDR3 on it are uncertain; the CDR3 is the one TCRdb lists. V usage is TRBV6-2 or TRBV6-3 and J usage is TRBJ1-6. Germline loops: CDR1 MNHEY, CDR2 SVGEGT. The CDR3 is 12 residues long, ends included. CDR3 sequence: CASRPSNSPLQV.

There are many counts of this clone. Other DNA sequences in this sample translate to the same CDR3. The V and J genes are TRBV5-5 and TRBJ2-5; D remains ambiguous. Trimming stripped 0 bases from V and 5 bases from J, with 11 bases between. The length of the CDR3 is 14 residues. Germline V gene sequence: CDR1 SGHKS, CDR2 YYEKEE (reference sequence). As DNA, the CDR3 is TGTGCCAGCAGCTTGGGCCTTTTGCTGGAGACCCAGTACTTC. Its translation: CASSLGLLLETQYF.

Remarks on this clone: This may arise from a read error, as a much more abundant clone is one base away. The CDR3 nucleotides read TGCGCCATCACCACGGGGCAGGGGGCTTTTGAGCAGTTCTTC. Translating gives CAITTGQGAFEQFF. The chain joins TRBV5-1 to TRBJ2-1; TRBD1 matches at 8 bases. V was clipped by 9 bases and J by 9 bases; unmatched bases: 14. Germline V gene lookup returns CDR1 SGHRS and CDR2 YFSETQ. The CDR3 loop spans 14 amino acids.

This clone showed up many times. A much larger clonotype is one base distant, so this may be a read error. CDR3 residues: CASSTSRGQGSQPQHF. The CDR3 DNA is TGTGCCAGCAGTACGAGCAGGGGGCAGGGGAGTCAGCCCCAGCATTTT. This chain uses TRBV6-1 with TRBJ1-5, with 8 bases matching TRBD1. J lost 6 bases, V lost 5 bases, and 12 bases had no gene match. Germline CDR1 and CDR2: MNHNS and SASEGT. This CDR3 has 16 amino acids.

This clone was counted ten times or more. This sample also contains other DNA sequences that code for the same CDR3. The chain joins TRBV2 to TRBJ2-7, with D possibly matching TRBD2 (5 bases). Trimming removed 6 bases from V and 3 bases from J, with 18 bases in between. This CDR3 comprises 15 residues. CDR1 is SNHLY and CDR2 is FYNNEI in the germline V gene. CDR3 in amino acids: CASSRLHGEIYEQYF. DNA of the CDR3: TGTGCCAGCAGCCGCCTTCACGGGGAGATCTACGAGCAGTACTTC.

This clone is deemed medium-sized. The chain is built from TRBV6-1 and TRBJ2-3; 13 nucleotides agree with TRBD2. With V trimmed by 5 bases and J by 4 bases, 3 bases remained unmatched. Germline V CDR1 and CDR2: MNHNS, SASEGT. The CDR3 extends over 15 amino acids. CDR3 amino acids: CASSILAGGADTQYF. CDR3 bases: TGTGCCAGCAGTATACTAGCGGGAGGGGCAGATACGCAGTATTTT.

The chain uses TRBV6-1 and TRBJ1-5, with TRBD1 matching over 7 bases. Germline V gene data show CDR1 as MNHNS and CDR2 as SASEGT. The CDR3 covers 14 residues. The V and J ends lost 5 bases and 7 bases, in that order; junction bases with no gene match: 8. The CDR3 reads CASSPTGDFQPQHF. The CDR3 nucleotides read TGTGCCAGCAGTCCCACAGGGGATTTCCAGCCCCAGCATTTT.

The sample holds a few counts of this clone. V is TRBV10-3 and J is TRBJ2-7, with TRBD2 identical over 7 bases. CDR1 is ENHRY and CDR2 is SYGVKD in the germline V gene. The CDR3 contains 13 residues. V shed 4 bases, J shed 7 bases, and the junction held 7 bases outside the gene matches. The CDR3, as DNA: TGTGCCATCAGTGTTGTCAGGGACTATGAGCAGTACTTC. It encodes CAISVVRDYEQYF.